A selection of T cell receptor beta chains follows, all from one sample in a study of graft-versus-host responses after intestinal transplantation. Data came from immunoSEQ multiplex PCR; TCRdb stores just in-frame clones and leaves some out. This sample carries some 86,000 clones, about nine tenths of them seen once, and the ten largest clones take roughly 6%. No antigens are known for them. The sequenced sample was unstimulated CD8+ T cells sorted from spleen or lymph node cells, obtained before intestinal transplant. All receptors come from a human donor who received an intestinal transplant. The CDR3 runs from the conserved cysteine through the conserved F or W. D genes are given only for firm matches. Clone size appears in some rows only: once, few, many, or a class for an expanded clone.

clone_size: .; j_call: TRBJ2-1; v_call: TRBV7-3; d_call: TRBD2; cdr3_nt: TGTGCCAGCAGCTTCAAGCGGGGGTACTACAATGAGCAGTTCTTC; cdr3_aa: CASSFKRGYYNEQFF
clone_size: .; j_call: TRBJ2-4; v_call: TRBV28; d_call: .; cdr3_nt: TGTGCCAGCAGTCCCCTGCTAGCCAAAAACATTCAGTACTTC; cdr3_aa: CASSPLLAKNIQYF
clone_size: .; j_call: TRBJ1-1; v_call: TRBV19; d_call: TRBD1; cdr3_nt: TGTGCCAGTAGTCTATACAGGGGGACGAACACTGAAGCTTTCTTT; cdr3_aa: CASSLYRGTNTEAFF
clone_size: few; j_call: TRBJ2-5; v_call: TRBV7-2; d_call: .; cdr3_nt: TGTGCCAGCAGCTTAGAGCCGAGACTTTTCGGAGAGACCCAGTACTTC; cdr3_aa: CASSLEPRLFGETQYF
clone_size: once; j_call: TRBJ1-6; v_call: TRBV5-4; d_call: .; cdr3_nt: TGTGCCAGCGCGAGGCAGGTAGACTCACCCCTCCACTTT; cdr3_aa: CASARQVDSPLHF
clone_size: .; j_call: TRBJ1-6; v_call: TRBV19; d_call: .; cdr3_nt: TGTGCCAGTAGTATGGCCCCTTTTGGGGGGAATAATTCACCCCTCCACTTT; cdr3_aa: CASSMAPFGGNNSPLHF
clone_size: .; j_call: TRBJ2-1; v_call: TRBV5-1; d_call: .; cdr3_nt: TGCGCCAGCAGCTTGACTAGTGAGCAGTTCTTC; cdr3_aa: CASSLTSEQFF
clone_size: .; j_call: TRBJ1-5; v_call: TRBV18; d_call: .; cdr3_nt: TGTGCCAGCTCACCATCGGGTTATAGCAATCAGCCCCAGCATTTT; cdr3_aa: CASSPSGYSNQPQHF
clone_size: .; j_call: TRBJ2-7; v_call: TRBV30; d_call: .; cdr3_nt: TGTGCCTTCTGCGGACGGGCAGGGGCTTCCCACGAGCAGTACTTC; cdr3_aa: CAFCGRAGASHEQYF
clone_size: .; j_call: TRBJ2-7; v_call: TRBV4-1; d_call: .; cdr3_nt: TGCGCCAGCAGCCAAGGTGGGACCAAACCCTACGAGCAGTACTTC; cdr3_aa: CASSQGGTKPYEQYF
clone_size: few; j_call: TRBJ1-1; v_call: TRBV2; d_call: .; cdr3_nt: TGTGCCAGCAGTGACGGGACCCAAAACACTGAAGCTTTCTTT; cdr3_aa: CASSDGTQNTEAFF
clone_size: .; j_call: TRBJ2-1; v_call: TRBV5-1; d_call: TRBD1; cdr3_nt: TGCGCCAGCAGCTCGGGACAGCACAATGAGCAGTTCTTC; cdr3_aa: CASSSGQHNEQFF
clone_size: .; j_call: TRBJ2-3; v_call: TRBV6-5; d_call: .; cdr3_nt: TGTGCCAGCAGTTACGCGGACGGCACAGATACGCAGTATTTT; cdr3_aa: CASSYADGTDTQYF
clone_size: .; j_call: TRBJ2-1; v_call: TRBV7-9; d_call: .; cdr3_nt: TGTGCCAGCAGCTTACGATCTCTCGGATCCTACAATGAGCAGTTCTTC; cdr3_aa: CASSLRSLGSYNEQFF
clone_size: .; j_call: TRBJ2-3; v_call: TRBV9; d_call: .; cdr3_nt: TGTGCCAGCAGCCAGACCCAGTGGGGCACAGATACGCAGTATTTT; cdr3_aa: CASSQTQWGTDTQYF
clone_size: .; j_call: TRBJ1-1; v_call: TRBV7-9; d_call: .; cdr3_nt: TGTGCCAGCGCTCAGGGGAACACTGAAGCTTTCTTT; cdr3_aa: CASAQGNTEAFF
clone_size: .; j_call: TRBJ1-2; v_call: TRBV7-3; d_call: .; cdr3_nt: TGTGCCAGCAGCTTAAGCTTCCCCGCAGACCTGGGGGGCTACACCTTC; cdr3_aa: CASSLSFPADLGGYTF
clone_size: .; j_call: TRBJ2-4; v_call: TRBV6-4; d_call: TRBD2; cdr3_nt: TGTGCCAGCAGTCGAAGAGTAGCGGGGGTTGCCAAAAACATTCAGTACTTC; cdr3_aa: CASSRRVAGVAKNIQYF
clone_size: .; j_call: TRBJ2-1; v_call: TRBV2; d_call: TRBD2; cdr3_nt: TGTGCCAGCACGGGGGGGACGAGCTCCTACAATGAGCAGTTCTTC; cdr3_aa: CASTGGTSSYNEQFF
clone_size: .; j_call: TRBJ1-5; v_call: TRBV5-6; d_call: TRBD1; cdr3_nt: TGTGCCAGCAGCCCCGGGACAGGGGCAGGACAGCCCCAGCATTTT; cdr3_aa: CASSPGTGAGQPQHF
clone_size: .; j_call: TRBJ2-1; v_call: TRBV4-1; d_call: .; cdr3_nt: TGCGCCAGCAGCCAAGTCTCCGAGGGGGGTTTTGGTGAGCAGTTCTTC; cdr3_aa: CASSQVSEGGFGEQFF
clone_size: .; j_call: TRBJ2-7; v_call: TRBV7-9; d_call: .; cdr3_nt: TGTGCCAGCAGCTTTGACAGCTCCTACGAGCAGTACTTC; cdr3_aa: CASSFDSSYEQYF
clone_size: .; j_call: TRBJ1-6; v_call: TRBV9; d_call: TRBD1; cdr3_nt: TGTGCCAGCAGCGCCACCGGGGACAGGGATAATTCACCCCTCCACTTT; cdr3_aa: CASSATGDRDNSPLHF
clone_size: .; j_call: TRBJ1-2; v_call: TRBV20-1; d_call: .; cdr3_nt: TGCAGTGCTCTGGGGACTCATGGCTACACCTTC; cdr3_aa: CSALGTHGYTF
clone_size: .; j_call: TRBJ2-7; v_call: TRBV4-1; d_call: .; cdr3_nt: TGCGCCAGCAGCCAAGTCGGTGACTACGAGCAGTACTTC; cdr3_aa: CASSQVGDYEQYF
clone_size: .; j_call: TRBJ2-3; v_call: TRBV7-2; d_call: .; cdr3_nt: TGTGCCAGCAGCTCGGGACCGGGCACAGATACGCAGTATTTT; cdr3_aa: CASSSGPGTDTQYF
clone_size: few; j_call: TRBJ2-2; v_call: TRBV5-1; d_call: .; cdr3_nt: TGCGCCAGCAGAACGGACCTACTACTCACCGGGGAGCTGTTTTTT; cdr3_aa: CASRTDLLLTGELFF
clone_size: .; j_call: TRBJ2-5; v_call: TRBV5-1; d_call: .; cdr3_nt: TGCGCCAGCAGCTTGGCTGATAGACAAGAGACCCAGTACTTC; cdr3_aa: CASSLADRQETQYF
clone_size: .; j_call: TRBJ1-1; v_call: TRBV19; d_call: .; cdr3_nt: TGTGCCAGTAGTGTGGGGGGTGGCACTGAAGCTTTCTTT; cdr3_aa: CASSVGGGTEAFF
clone_size: .; j_call: TRBJ2-1; v_call: TRBV28; d_call: .; cdr3_nt: TGTGCCAGCAGTTTAAGGCTCTACAATGAGCAGTTCTTC; cdr3_aa: CASSLRLYNEQFF
clone_size: .; j_call: TRBJ2-5; v_call: TRBV7-6; d_call: TRBD2; cdr3_nt: TGTGCCAGCAGCTCGGTAGCGGGAGGTGTCCGAGGCCAGTACTTC; cdr3_aa: CASSSVAGGVRGQYF